One and the same sample provided the 15 T cell receptor beta chains below, sequenced in a study of shared clonotypes between healthy human individuals. Clones were read by immunoSEQ multiplex PCR, and TCRdb kept only the in-frame ones, dropping some. The sample contains around 370,000 clones, 96% of which appear only once. The source material was memory CD8+ T cells sorted from blood. Subset meaning: CD45RO+ cells pooled with CCR7-negative TemRA cells. Every receptor here comes from a man aged 25 to 40 in good health.

This rearrangement joins TRBV10-1 to TRBJ2-7; possibly TRBD2 for D (7 bases). The CDR3 is made up of 15 amino acids. CDR1 and CDR2 (germline): WNHNN, SYGVQD (reference sequence). V lost 6 bases and J lost 0, with 15 bases in between. The CDR3 DNA reads TGCGCCAGCAGCGGGGGGCTAGCGAGCTCCTACGAGCAGTACTTC. This sequence encodes CASSGGLASSYEQYF.

This sequence joins TRBV10-3 and TRBJ2-5; either TRBD1 or TRBD2 may supply D (5 bases each). In germline, CDR1 is ENHRY, CDR2 SYGVKD. The CDR3 has 13 amino acids. Trimming took off 8 bases at V and 2 bases at J, with 12 bases between the two ends. The CDR3, as DNA: TGTGCCATCGCGCAGGGAGAACAAGAGACCCAGTACTTC. This gives the protein CAIAQGEQETQYF.

The chain employs TRBV16 and TRBJ1-1; D is ambiguous. This CDR3 is 14 amino acids long. V lost 1 base to trimming and J lost 1 base, with 7 bases between them. Germline V gene data show CDR1 as KGHSY and CDR2 as FQNENV. This CDR3 reads CASSQLARNTEAFF. DNA for the CDR3: TGTGCCAGCAGCCAATTGGCCAGGAACACTGAAGCTTTCTTT. The variable domain in full, with the rest retrieved from reference TRBV16 and TRBJ1-1, is GEEVAQTPKHLVRGEGQKAKLYCAPIKGHSYVFWYQQVLKNEFKFLISFQNENVFDETGMPKERFSAKCLPNSPCSLEIQATKLEDSAVYFCASSQLARNTEAFFGQGTRLTVV.

This chain joins TRBV5-1 and TRBJ2-3; 13 positions agree with TRBD2. Trimming removed 4 bases from V and 0 bases from J; junction bases left unmatched: 11. Germline-derived CDR1 and CDR2 are SGHRS and YFSETQ. CDR3 length: 19 amino acids. CDR3 nucleotides: TGCGCCAGCAGCCCCGCCGGGACTAGCGGGATTACTAGCACAGATACGCAGTATTTT. The encoded protein is CASSPAGTSGITSTDTQYF.

The sample holds one count of this clone. The same CDR3 also results from other DNA sequences found in this sample. The chain links TRBV7-2 to TRBJ1-2; unclear D gene. Looked up from germline, CDR1 is SGHTA and CDR2 is FQGNSA. Trimming removed 0 bases at V and 7 bases at J, with 6 bases between. CDR3 length equals 12 residues. The DNA for the CDR3 is TGTGCCAGCAGCTTAGCGCGGGGTGGCTACACCTTC. Translating gives CASSLARGGYTF.

This clone has just one count. The chain couples TRBV4-2 to TRBJ2-7; the match to TRBD2 covers 8 bases. With 4 bases clipped from V and 3 bases from J, the junction kept 11 bases outside the gene matches. Germline CDR1 reads LGHNA; CDR2 reads YNFKEQ. The CDR3 contains 16 residues. The CDR3 coding sequence is TGTGCCAGCAGCCCCGGGGGGGCTAGCTTTAACTACGAGCAGTACTTC. It translates to CASSPGGASFNYEQYF.

V gene TRBV15 combines with J gene TRBJ2-1; D is ambiguous. The CDR3 has 15 residues. V was clipped by 3 bases and J by 5 bases, with 14 bases between them. Germline CDR1 is LNHNV and CDR2 is YYDKDF (reference sequence). DNA of the CDR3: TGTGCCACCAGCAGGGATCTTTTCCGCGACAATGAGCAGTTCTTC. Translation: CATSRDLFRDNEQFF.

Only a few counts were recorded for this clone. The V and J genes are TRBV5-1 and TRBJ1-1, with unresolved D. The CDR3 spans 11 residues. V dropped 5 bases and J dropped 3 bases, with 5 bases sitting between them. The germline V gene encodes CDR1 SGHRS and CDR2 YFSETQ. The CDR3 protein is CASSQDTEAFF. The CDR3 bases are TGCGCCAGCAGTCAGGACACTGAAGCTTTCTTT.

The V and J genes are TRBV11-3 and TRBJ1-1, with D possibly matching TRBD1 (5 bases). The CDR3 covers 13 residues. The germline V and J ends were trimmed by 5 bases and 1 base, with 8 bases remaining between them. From germline, CDR1 is SGHNT and CDR2 YENEEA. This chain's CDR3 is CASSNTGNTEAFF. CDR3 nucleotide sequence: TGTGCCAGCAGCAACACAGGGAACACTGAAGCTTTCTTT.

The CDR3 DNA follows: TGCGCCAGCAGTGAGTTCGGGACCGCTAACTACTTCACTGAAGCTTTCTTT. Translation: CASSEFGTANYFTEAFF. The V and J genes are TRBV10-1 and TRBJ1-1, with D maybe TRBD1 (5 bases). Germline loops: CDR1 WNHNN, CDR2 SYGVQD (reference sequence). V lost 1 base and J lost 4, with 19 bases in between. The CDR3 consists of 17 residues.

This rearrangement joins TRBV25-1 to TRBJ1-3; D unclear. Germline V gives CDR1 MGHDK, CDR2 SYGVNS. Trimming took off 3 bases at V and 0 bases at J, with 9 bases between the two ends. This CDR3 contains 15 residues. The CDR3 sequence is CASSDGQNSGNTIYF. The CDR3, as DNA: TGTGCCAGCAGTGACGGCCAGAACTCTGGAAACACCATATATTTT.

V and J are TRBV19 and TRBJ1-5; 7 nucleotides align to TRBD1. The germline CDR1 and CDR2 sequences are LNHDA and SQIVND (reference sequence). The CDR3 has 15 amino acids. V trimming: 1 base; J trimming: 7 bases; junction bases outside the gene matches: 7. CDR3 loop: CASSIATGTIQPQHF. In DNA, the CDR3 is TGTGCCAGTAGTATAGCGACAGGGACCATCCAGCCCCAGCATTTT.

The chain carries TRBV5-1 and TRBJ2-5, with 13 nucleotides matching TRBD2. Germline trimming cut 6 bases from V and 5 bases from J; bases unmatched to any gene: 7. Germline lookup yields CDR1 SGHRS and CDR2 YFSETQ. This CDR3 region has 15 residues. The CDR3 DNA follows: TGCGCCAGCAACCGACTAGCGGGAGGTCGGGAGACCCAGTACTTC. It codes for CASNRLAGGRETQYF.

The V call is TRBV18, the J call TRBJ2-7; 7 bases are a match to TRBD1. This CDR3 contains 14 residues. Germline V CDR1 and CDR2: KGHSH, LQKENI. V gave up 4 bases and J gave up 1 base; unmatched junction bases: 4. CDR3: CASSRDRASYEQYF. CDR3 coding DNA: TGTGCCAGCTCACGAGACAGGGCATCCTACGAGCAGTACTTC.

This chain uses TRBV6-6 with TRBJ1-4; D not certain. The germline V gene encodes CDR1 MNHNY and CDR2 SVGAGI (reference sequence). V lost 5 bases, J lost 4 bases, and 11 bases lay in between. The CDR3 has 14 residues. CDR3 amino acids: CASSQDGDNEKLFF. CDR3 bases: TGTGCCAGCAGTCAGGACGGAGATAATGAAAAACTGTTTTTT.